This TCR beta chain emerged from a study of vaccination effects on CD4 cells after COVID-19. Findings of the study overall: Marked clonal contraction of both clone types appeared late after vaccination. Researchers report that only 1 of 255 vaccine-induced clones in healthy vaccinees cross-reacted with common cold coronaviruses.

Antigen-specific CD4+ T cells were expanded with viral peptide pools in the ViraFEST assay before sequencing. Cells that had been cultured for nine to eleven days were the source of isolated CD4+ T cells. The vaccine recipients had no prior SARS-CoV-2 infection, with negative nucleocapsid antibodies. In culture with roughly 10 IU/ml IL-2 and around 10 ug/ml peptides, PBMC were grown at two million per well. A half-medium replacement with IL-2 medium was carried out on days 3 and 7. Only a few counts were recorded for this clone. Its cognate antigen is unknown. Some clones are missing from TCRdb's copy, which holds only in-frame ones; the method was immunoSEQ multiplex PCR. The data contain 65,000 to 90,000 clones, approximately 75% of them singletons. The V and J ends lost 3 bases and 0 bases respectively, with 9 bases between them. This CDR3 is built from 14 residues. Looked up from germline, CDR1 is LNHDA and CDR2 is SQIVND (reference sequence).

This TCR came from a human donor who received a COVID-19 vaccine. Source: CD4+ T cells from PBMCs cultured with HCoV-NL63 spike peptides, taken before COVID-19 vaccination. This chain links TRBV19 with TRBJ2-7; D call uncertain. For the CDR3, the DNA is TGTGCCAGTAGTATTTCCAGCAGCTCCTACGAGCAGTACGTC. This sequence encodes CASSISSSSYEQYV.